Below, 25 T cell receptor beta chains from the same sample are listed, as sequenced in a study of T cell changes during pregnancy in multiple sclerosis. This table comes from immunoSEQ multiplex PCR, and its TCRdb copy is limited to in-frame clones, with some not included. Here the sample spans almost 50,000 clones, around 94% being singletons. The sample in question was CD4+ T cells from peripheral blood mononuclear cells, obtained in the third trimester of pregnancy. The receptor source for this set is a female donor with multiple sclerosis, enrolled in a pregnancy study.

This chain connects TRBV5-4 to TRBJ1-3; the D gene is possibly TRBD1 (6 bases). V lost 3 bases and J 0 bases, leaving 13 bases between the germline ends. The CDR3 sequence is 16 residues long. Looked up from germline, CDR1 is SGHNT and CDR2 is YYREEE (reference sequence). CDR3 region: CASSSTQGNSGNTIYF. The CDR3 DNA is TGTGCCAGCAGCTCCACACAGGGCAACTCTGGAAACACCATATATTTT.

The genes are TRBV9 and TRBJ2-2, with D possibly TRBD1 on 6 matching bases. Trimming pared 5 bases from V and 0 bases from J, leaving 8 bases between. CDR3 length: 14 residues. Germline V gene lookup returns CDR1 SGDLS and CDR2 YYNGEE. The CDR3 nucleotides read TGTGCCAGCAGGACAGGTTCGAACACCGGGGAGCTGTTTTTT. Its translation: CASRTGSNTGELFF.

V usage is TRBV7-2 and J usage is TRBJ1-5, with 7 bases lining up with TRBD1. There are 14 residues in the CDR3. Germline V gene lookup returns CDR1 SGHTA and CDR2 FQGNSA. Unmatched junction bases numbered 6, after V lost 5 bases and J lost 5 bases. The CDR3 loop reads CASSQQGSDQPQHF. The CDR3 DNA sequence: TGTGCCAGCAGCCAACAGGGGTCGGATCAGCCCCAGCATTTT.

A note on this clone: The same CDR3 is also encoded by other DNA sequences in this sample. The chain couples TRBV7-2 to TRBJ2-2; TRBD2 agrees at 12 bases. Trimming removed 5 bases from V and 4 bases from J; junction bases left unmatched: 5. Germline assignment: CDR1 SGHTA and CDR2 FQGNSA. The CDR3 is made up of 16 amino acids. CDR3 coding DNA: TGTGCCAGCAGCACCCGACTAGCGGGAGCCACCGGGGAGCTGTTTTTT. Amino acid sequence: CASSTRLAGATGELFF.

V and J are TRBV6-6 and TRBJ1-3; no clear D. V lost 6 bases to trimming and J lost 9 bases, with 9 bases between them. Germline loops: CDR1 MNHNY, CDR2 SVGAGI (reference sequence). CDR3 length equals 11 residues. In nucleotides, the CDR3 is TGTGCCAGCAGCCTGGGCCCCACCATATATTTT. Amino acids: CASSLGPTIYF.

The chain employs TRBV28 and TRBJ2-2, with D possibly being TRBD2 (7 bases). CDR1 and CDR2 (germline): MDHEN, SYDVKM. This CDR3 has 14 residues. Deletions cut 5 bases from V and 4 bases from J, with 11 bases between. The CDR3 sequence is CASSLGGGTGELFF. The CDR3, as DNA: TGTGCCAGCAGTCTGGGAGGGGGCACCGGGGAGCTGTTTTTT.

This chain uses TRBV9 with TRBJ1-2; maybe TRBD1 (6 bases). Germline CDR1 reads SGDLS; CDR2 reads YYNGEE. Trimming cost V 3 bases and J 7 bases, with 10 bases left between them. The CDR3 is made up of 12 amino acids. DNA for the CDR3: TGTGCCAGCAGCGACAACAGGGTTGGCTACACCTTC. Amino acid sequence: CASSDNRVGYTF.

This chain links TRBV7-9 with TRBJ1-1; no definite D call. Looked up from germline, CDR1 is SEHNR and CDR2 is FQNEAQ (reference sequence). Trimming removed 0 bases at V and 1 base at J, with 9 bases between. The CDR3 sequence is 15 residues long. DNA for the CDR3: TGTGCCAGCAGCTTAGCGCCGACGGGGAACACTGAAGCTTTCTTT. Translation: CASSLAPTGNTEAFF. Drawing the rest from reference TRBV7-9 and TRBJ1-1, the complete variable domain is DTGVSQNPRHKITKRGQNVTFRCDPISEHNRLYWYRQTLGQGPEFLTYFQNEAQLEKSRLLSDRFSAERPKGSFSTLEIQRTEQGDSAMYLCASSLAPTGNTEAFFGQGTRLTVV.

The V call is TRBV18, the J call TRBJ2-2; 12 positions agree with TRBD2. V lost 4 bases, J lost 0 bases, and 9 bases stayed unmatched. CDR1 is KGHSH and CDR2 is LQKENI in the germline V gene. This CDR3 is built from 19 residues. The CDR3 spells CASSLKLGLAGSNTGELFF. Written as DNA, the CDR3 is TGTGCCAGCTCACTAAAACTCGGACTAGCGGGATCGAACACCGGGGAGCTGTTTTTT.

The rearrangement uses TRBV5-4 and TRBJ2-2; 12 positions match TRBD2. Germline trimming cut 0 bases from V and 6 bases from J; bases unmatched to any gene: 3. CDR3 size: 16 residues. The germline V gene encodes CDR1 SGHNT and CDR2 YYREEE (reference sequence). CDR3 amino acids: CASSLVLAGGAGELFF. CDR3 bases: TGTGCCAGCAGCTTGGTACTAGCGGGAGGCGCCGGGGAGCTGTTTTTT.

The chain uses TRBV5-1 and TRBJ1-6; 8 nucleotides align to TRBD1. This CDR3 has 16 amino acids. Unmatched junction bases numbered 6, after V lost 1 base and J lost 6 bases. In germline, CDR1 is SGHRS, CDR2 YFSETQ. Here the CDR3 reads CASSLISGQVNSPLHF. For the CDR3, the DNA is TGCGCCAGCAGCTTGATCTCGGGACAGGTTAATTCACCCCTCCACTTT. Looking up the rest from reference TRBV5-1 and TRBJ1-6 gives the full variable domain: KAGVTQTPRYLIKTRGQQVTLSCSPISGHRSVSWYQQTPGQGLQFLFEYFSETQRNKGNFPGRFSGRQFSNSRSEMNVSTLELGDSALYLCASSLISGQVNSPLHFGNGTRLTVT.

The CDR3 here is CASSFQGWDQPQHF. The CDR3 region has the DNA TGTGCCAGCAGCTTTCAGGGTTGGGATCAGCCCCAGCATTTT. The chain is built from TRBV7-9 and TRBJ1-5; maybe TRBD1 (5 bases). The germline gives CDR1 SEHNR, CDR2 FQNEAQ (reference sequence). The CDR3 runs 14 residues. The V end was cut by 3 bases, the J end by 5 bases, with 11 bases between.

The J gene is TRBJ1-1, the V gene TRBV5-5, with TRBD1 matching over 7 bases. In germline, CDR1 is SGHKS, CDR2 YYEKEE (reference sequence). The CDR3 covers 16 residues. V trimming: 0 bases; J trimming: 6 bases; junction bases outside the gene matches: 11. The CDR3 DNA sequence: TGTGCCAGCAGCTTGGTGTCCGGGACAGAAAAATCTGAAGCTTTCTTT. It codes for CASSLVSGTEKSEAFF. Complete variable domain (other parts from reference TRBV5-5 and TRBJ1-1): DAGVTQSPTHLIKTRGQQVTLRCSPISGHKSVSWYQQVLGQGPQFIFQYYEKEERGRGNFPDRFSARQFPNYSSELNVNALLLGDSALYLCASSLVSGTEKSEAFFGQGTRLTVV.

The chain is built from TRBV5-1 and TRBJ2-7; tentatively, D is TRBD2 (6 bases). The CDR3 is 14 amino acids. From germline, CDR1 is SGHRS and CDR2 YFSETQ. Trimming shortened V by 2 bases and J by 2 bases, and 11 bases separated the two germline ends. The DNA for the CDR3 is TGCGCCAGCAGCTTCGGGGGAACCCCCTACGAGCAGTACTTC. Translation: CASSFGGTPYEQYF.

This clone was detected once. The chain recombines TRBV10-3 with TRBJ2-6; D gene ambiguous. V lost 11 bases and J lost 0, with 5 bases in between. Germline V gives CDR1 ENHRY, CDR2 SYGVKD. This CDR3 contains 12 residues. CDR3 sequence (DNA): TGTGCCTCCTTCTCTGGGGCCAACGTCCTGACTTTC. This sequence encodes CASFSGANVLTF.

This rearrangement joins TRBV4-1 to TRBJ2-1, with 10 bases that match TRBD2. V dropped 0 bases and J dropped 4; count of bases not matched to a gene: 12. Germline V gives CDR1 MGHRA, CDR2 YSYEKL. The CDR3 is 19 residues long. The CDR3 sequence is CASSQDLFGLAAAYNEQFF. CDR3 in DNA: TGCGCCAGCAGCCAAGATCTATTCGGACTAGCGGCGGCATACAATGAGCAGTTCTTC.

The rearrangement links TRBV28 to TRBJ2-1, with TRBD2 matching 10 bases. This CDR3 comprises 15 residues. Trimming at V came to 2 bases and at J to 6 bases, leaving 4 bases not matched to a gene. Germline lookup yields CDR1 MDHEN and CDR2 SYDVKM. CDR3 DNA sequence: TGTGCCAGCAGTTTAAGACTAGCGGGTATCAATGAGCAGTTCTTC. The encoded protein is CASSLRLAGINEQFF.

The chain has TRBV15 and TRBJ2-7; TRBD1 is a possible D gene (6 bases). This CDR3 has 13 residues. Germline loops: CDR1 LNHNV, CDR2 YYDKDF (reference sequence). Deletions cut 5 bases from V and 0 bases from J, with 8 bases between. CDR3: CATSGDNSYEQYF. The CDR3 DNA reads as TGTGCCACCAGCGGGGACAACTCCTACGAGCAGTACTTC.

This chain joins TRBV15 and TRBJ2-7; D gene unclear. V lost 0 bases and J lost 0, with 3 bases in between. CDR1 and CDR2 from the germline V gene are LNHNV and YYDKDF (reference sequence). This CDR3 has 13 residues. CDR3 protein: CATSRDYSYEQYF. The CDR3 DNA reads as TGTGCCACCAGCAGAGATTACTCCTACGAGCAGTACTTC.

The gene calls are TRBV9 and TRBJ1-1; D not certain. Germline V gene data show CDR1 as SGDLS and CDR2 as YYNGEE. The V end lost 0 bases, the J end lost 1 base, and 13 bases lay between the germline ends. The CDR3 extends over 16 amino acids. Written as DNA, the CDR3 is TGTGCCAGCAGCGTAGACGTTGTTGCGGGGAACACTGAAGCTTTCTTT. This gives the protein CASSVDVVAGNTEAFF.

This sequence joins TRBV9 and TRBJ2-1, with D tentatively TRBD1 (5 bases). The germline V gene has CDR1 SGDLS and CDR2 YYNGEE. This CDR3 has 14 residues. V lost 0 bases, J lost 5 bases, and 9 bases lay in between. The CDR3 nucleotides are TGTGCCAGCAGCGTAGAAAGGGGCCACAATGAGCAGTTCTTC. Translating gives CASSVERGHNEQFF.

The V call is TRBV2, the J call TRBJ2-7; D is unresolved. Trimming removed 2 bases at V and 3 bases at J, with 14 bases between. The length of the CDR3 is 15 residues. Germline values: CDR1 SNHLY, CDR2 FYNNEI. For the CDR3, the DNA is TGTGCCAGCAGTGAACCGACCGAAGCGAACTACGAGCAGTACTTC. It codes for CASSEPTEANYEQYF.

The chain is built from TRBV14 and TRBJ2-3, with a weak D call TRBD2 (7 bases). The germline V gene encodes CDR1 SGHDN and CDR2 FVKESK. The CDR3 covers 16 residues. V lost 1 base to trimming and J lost 3 bases, with 14 bases between them. As DNA, the CDR3 is TGTGCCAGCAGCCAAGTTTCGGGGGGCGGAACAGATACGCAGTATTTT. This encodes CASSQVSGGGTDTQYF. Using reference TRBV14 and TRBJ2-3 for the parts outside the CDR3, the full variable domain is EAGVTQFPSHSVIEKGQTVTLRCDPISGHDNLYWYRRVMGKEIKFLLHFVKESKQDESGMPNNRFLAERTGGTYSTLKVQPAELEDSGVYFCASSQVSGGGTDTQYFGPGTRLTVL.

The genes are TRBV2 and TRBJ1-4; D is ambiguous. Germline loops: CDR1 SNHLY, CDR2 FYNNEI. V was trimmed by 5 bases and J by 6 bases, leaving 13 bases between them. CDR3 length: 14 amino acids. The CDR3 sequence is CASSKAGNDEKLFF. DNA for the CDR3: TGTGCCAGCAGTAAGGCGGGGAACGATGAAAAACTGTTTTTT.

The V and J genes are TRBV6-4 and TRBJ1-1; D gene uncertain. Germline lookup yields CDR1 MRHNA and CDR2 SNTAGT. The CDR3 sequence is 13 residues long. Between the trimmed V and J ends, which lost 3 bases and 5 bases, there was a span of 10 bases. In DNA form, the CDR3 reads TGTGCCAGCAGTGAAGCTTACTCAACTGAAGCTTTCTTT. It translates to CASSEAYSTEAFF.